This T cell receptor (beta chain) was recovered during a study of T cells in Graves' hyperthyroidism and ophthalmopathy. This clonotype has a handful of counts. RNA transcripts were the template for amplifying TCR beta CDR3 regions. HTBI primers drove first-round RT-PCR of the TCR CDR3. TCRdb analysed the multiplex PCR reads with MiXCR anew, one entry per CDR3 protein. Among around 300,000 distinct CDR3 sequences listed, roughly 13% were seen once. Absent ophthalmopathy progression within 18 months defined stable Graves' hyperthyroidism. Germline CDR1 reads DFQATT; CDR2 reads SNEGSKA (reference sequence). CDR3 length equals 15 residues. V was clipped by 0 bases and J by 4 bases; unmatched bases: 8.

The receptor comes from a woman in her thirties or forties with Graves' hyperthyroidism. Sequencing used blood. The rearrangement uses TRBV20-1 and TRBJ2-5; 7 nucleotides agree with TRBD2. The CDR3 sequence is CSAREKGRAVETQYF. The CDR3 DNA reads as TGCAGTGCTAGAGAAAAAGGGAGGGCGGTAGAGACCCAGTACTTC.